This T cell receptor beta chain was captured in a study of blood T cell repertoires in COVID-19 (dated by TCRdb to about 2020). Context from the whole study: Collaborator samples came from the United States, Italy and Spain and covered acute and convalescent phases of COVID-19. The prospective study material was composed of cDNA or gDNA derived from T cells, B-cell-depleted T cells, or PBMCs. Deeply sampled blood TCRbeta repertoires from subjects exposed to, actively infected with, or recovered from COVID-19 were included in the dataset. The repertoires were released in a freely available public database meant as a resource for research on the immune response to SARS-CoV-2. Samples were obtained from the ongoing ImmuneRACE study (first 160 participants) and from over 1,000 subjects provided by 6 global collaborators. A de-identified subject ID, COVID-19 status, age in years and sex were almost always included in the sample metadata. Where HLA class I and class II types were available, the types were taken from metadata supplied by the sample provider, not from assay-based typing.

Results and caveats for the whole study, not just this receptor: Clinical and demographic metadata were provided uncurated, with the amount varying by source and participant.

One collaborating source in Seattle enrolled patients during active infection and followed them longitudinally through the course of disease. The collaborating institutions used their own protocols to collect whole blood in K2EDTA tubes. For TCRbeta analysis, collaborators shipped samples in one of three forms: frozen whole blood, isolated PBMCs, or DNA extracted from either of those sample types. TCRbeta CDR3 regions were amplified from genomic DNA using the immunoSEQ Assay, a bias-controlled multiplex PCR. From the authors' description of their analysis: The number of nucleated cells in each sample was estimated from the amplification of reference gene primers within the assay. To quantify the absolute abundance of each unique TCRbeta CDR3 rearrangement, sequence reads were collapsed and filtered. Productive Simpson clonality was computed per sample as the square root of Simpson's diversity index over productive rearrangements. In its TCRdb copy, this immuneACCESS table keeps in-frame sequences only and misses some clones. Where compared with another copy, unresolved V genes explain less than half of these, and the others have no known cause. V and J calls and clone size are given by that table; D and trimming were obtained from the DNA. For this sample there are about 170,000 clones; less than 90% appear just once. Of the sample, approximately 15% falls within the top ten clones.

As concerns this clone: The antigen it binds to is not known. It has no much larger one-base neighbor in the sample; base qualities were not kept.

The CDR3 sequence holds 14 residues, the cysteine and phenylalanine included. The CDR3 DNA has 42 bases and is translated from base 1. Trimming takes 5 bases off V and 5 bases off J; junction bases not matched to a gene: 5. As encoded in the germline V gene, CDR1 is SGHRS while CDR2 is YFSETQ. This receptor was obtained from a woman in her 70s with COVID-19, enrolled during active disease. Material: peripheral blood. Rearrangement joined TRBV5-1 to TRBJ2-1; TRBD1 fits 9 bases in the junction. The CDR3 protein: CASSRDRADNEQFF. The nucleotide sequence reads TGCGCCAGCAGTCGGGACAGGGCGGACAATGAGCAGTTCTTC.